What follows is one TCR beta chain and its context. Its specificity is unknown. 60 Vbeta and 13 Jbeta primers were used in PCR. Sequenced by immunoSEQ multiplex PCR; TCRdb stores in-frame clones only, minus some. The data show approximately 150,000 clones, approximately 72% seen once. This specimen belongs to a study of cytomegalovirus exposure and HLA in healthy donors. J was trimmed by 1 base and V by 4 bases; bases with no gene match: 3. The germline CDR1 and CDR2 sequences are SGHVS and FNYEAQ. This CDR3 spans 16 amino acids. Overall study results and limits: Only CMV serostatus was available as immune exposure information. It was about 150 TCR beta chains that were listed as cytomegalovirus-associated.

Though nominally healthy at sampling, donors likely had unrecorded immune exposures. This chain connects TRBV7-6 to TRBJ1-3; 11 bases map to TRBD1. The sequencing input was PBMCs. The receptor comes from a human donor in good health. The CDR3 DNA is TGTGCCAGCAGCTCCGGACAGGGGGCGTCTGGAAACACCATATATTTT. Protein sequence: CASSSGQGASGNTIYF.